Following are 8 T cell receptor beta chains from one sample sequenced in a study of T cells in Graves' hyperthyroidism and ophthalmopathy. The source material, RNA transcripts, was used to amplify TCR beta CDR3 regions. TCR CDR3 underwent first-round RT-PCR with the HTBI primer set. TCRdb itself ran the multiplex PCR reads through MiXCR, one entry per CDR3 protein. Altogether around 190,000 distinct CDR3 sequences are present, about a sixth being singletons, with the ten largest covering roughly 29%. The sample was blood. These receptors were obtained from a woman in her forties or fifties with Graves' hyperthyroidism.

This clonotype has a count of ten or more. The CDR3 is CASSLGGPGGDTQYF. CDR3 DNA sequence: TGCGCCAGCAGCTTGGGGGGACCCGGCGGAGATACGCAGTATTTT. This rearrangement joins TRBV5-1 to TRBJ2-3; D may be TRBD1 or TRBD2 (5 bases each). V was shortened by 0 bases and J by 5 bases, with 13 bases between the two germline ends. Germline V gene data show CDR1 as SGHRS and CDR2 as YFSETQ. The CDR3 is 15 residues long.

This clonotype came up many times. The genes are TRBV19 and TRBJ1-1; no clear D gene. CDR1 is LNHDA and CDR2 is SQIVND in the germline V gene (reference sequence). The length of the CDR3 is 12 residues. The V end was cut by 3 bases, the J end by 9 bases, with 11 bases between. The CDR3 bases are TGTGCCAGTAGTATGAGCGGTTCGAAAGCTTTCTTT. Translated: CASSMSGSKAFF.

This chain joins TRBV7-6 and TRBJ2-7; a weak D match, TRBD2 (5 bases). The length of the CDR3 is 13 residues. Trimming took 10 bases from V and 0 from J, leaving 13 bases between them. Germline V CDR1 and CDR2: SGHVS, FNYEAQ. CDR3 nucleotide sequence: TGTGCCACCTCTGACGGGAACTCCTACGAGCAGTACTTC. Protein: CATSDGNSYEQYF.

The V gene is TRBV20-1, the J gene TRBJ1-2, with D hard to call. Germline V gene sequence: CDR1 DFQATT, CDR2 SNEGSKA (reference sequence). The CDR3 consists of 12 residues. Trimming left V 6 bases short and J 1 base short, with 9 bases between. Here the CDR3 reads CSARTSNYGYTF. CDR3 DNA sequence: TGCAGTGCGCGGACCAGTAACTATGGCTACACCTTC.

This clonotype was counted at least ten times. The rearrangement joins TRBV7-9 to TRBJ2-1; TRBD2 matches 10 bases. With V trimmed by 5 bases and J by 4 bases, 5 bases remained unmatched. CDR3 length: 15 residues. CDR1 and CDR2 from the germline V gene are SEHNR and FQNEAQ (reference sequence). The CDR3 reads CASSALAGAYNEQFF. The CDR3 DNA is TGTGCCAGCAGCGCGCTAGCGGGAGCATACAATGAGCAGTTCTTC.

The chain carries TRBV29-1 and TRBJ1-3; no definite D call. Germline CDR1 is SQVTM and CDR2 is ANQGSEA. Trimming pared 1 base from V and 2 bases from J, leaving 12 bases between. The CDR3 has 15 residues. CDR3: CSVEVDPGTGNTIYF. The CDR3 coding sequence is TGCAGCGTTGAAGTAGATCCGGGGACTGGAAACACCATATATTTT.

This rearrangement joins TRBV18 to TRBJ1-6, with D possibly TRBD1 on 6 matching bases. The CDR3 totals 15 residues. Trimming cost V 2 bases and J 7 bases, with 12 bases left between them. The V gene's germline CDR1 is KGHSH and CDR2 LQKENI. CDR3 sequence reads: CASSPEGVRNSPLHF. The CDR3, as DNA: TGTGCCAGCTCACCAGAGGGGGTACGGAATTCACCCCTCCACTTT. The full variable domain, with the rest looked up from reference TRBV18 and TRBJ1-6, is NAGVMQNPRHLVRRRGQEARLRCSPMKGHSHVYWYRQLPEEGLKFMVYLQKENIIDESGMPKERFSAEFPKEGPSILRIQQVVRGDSAAYFCASSPEGVRNSPLHFGNGTRLTVT.

This clonotype was seen many times. The CDR3: CASSLTGGGLPRETQYF. The CDR3 nucleotides are TGTGCCAGCAGCTTAACGGGCGGGGGGCTCCCCCGGGAGACCCAGTACTTC. The J gene is TRBJ2-5, the V gene TRBV7-3, with 8 bases matching TRBD2. Germline values: CDR1 SGHTA, CDR2 FQGTGA. V shed 0 bases and J 5 bases; nucleotides not matched to a gene: 11. The CDR3 has 17 amino acids.